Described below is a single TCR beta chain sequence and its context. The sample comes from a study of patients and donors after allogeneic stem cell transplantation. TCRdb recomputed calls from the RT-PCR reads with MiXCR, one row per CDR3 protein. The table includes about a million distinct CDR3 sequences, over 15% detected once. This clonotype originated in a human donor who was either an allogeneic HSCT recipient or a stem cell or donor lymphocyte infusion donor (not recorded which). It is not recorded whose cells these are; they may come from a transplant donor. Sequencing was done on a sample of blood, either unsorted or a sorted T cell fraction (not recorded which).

The CDR3 region is CASSEFSGREQFF. CDR3 DNA: TGTGCCAGCAGTGAATTTAGCGGGAGGGAGCAGTTCTTC. The gene calls are TRBV25-1 and TRBJ2-1; 10 nucleotides agree with TRBD2. V shed 1 base and J 10 bases; nucleotides not matched to a gene: 1. Germline CDR1 MGHDK, CDR2 SYGVNS. This CDR3 has 13 residues.